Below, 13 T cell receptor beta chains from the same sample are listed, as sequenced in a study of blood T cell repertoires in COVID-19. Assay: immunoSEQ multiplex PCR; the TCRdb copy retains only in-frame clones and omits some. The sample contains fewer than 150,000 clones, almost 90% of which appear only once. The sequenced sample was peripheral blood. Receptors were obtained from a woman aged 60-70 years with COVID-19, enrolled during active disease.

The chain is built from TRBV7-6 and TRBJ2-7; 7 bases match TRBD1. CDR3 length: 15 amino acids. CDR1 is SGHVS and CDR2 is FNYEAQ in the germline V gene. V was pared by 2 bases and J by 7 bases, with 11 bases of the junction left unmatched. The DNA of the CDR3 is TGTGCCAGCAGCTTATCTCGGGACAGACCTTTGGAGCAGTACTTC. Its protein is CASSLSRDRPLEQYF.

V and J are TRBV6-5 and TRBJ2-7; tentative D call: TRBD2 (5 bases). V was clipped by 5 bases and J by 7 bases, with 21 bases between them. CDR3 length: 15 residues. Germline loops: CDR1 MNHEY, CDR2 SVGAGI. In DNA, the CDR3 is TGTGCCAGCAGTCAAATGGACGGAAGGACGGGGGAGCAGTACTTC. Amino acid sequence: CASSQMDGRTGEQYF.

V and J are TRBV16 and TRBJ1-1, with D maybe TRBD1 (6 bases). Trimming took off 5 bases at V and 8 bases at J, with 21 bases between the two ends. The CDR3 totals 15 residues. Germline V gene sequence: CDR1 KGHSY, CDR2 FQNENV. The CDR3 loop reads CASSGRQVPTIEAFF. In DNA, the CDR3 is TGTGCCAGCAGCGGGCGACAGGTACCAACCATCGAAGCTTTCTTT.

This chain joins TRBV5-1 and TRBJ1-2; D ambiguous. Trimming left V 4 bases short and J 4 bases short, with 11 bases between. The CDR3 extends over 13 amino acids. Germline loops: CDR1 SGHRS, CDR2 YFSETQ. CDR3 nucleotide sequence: TGCGCCAGCAGCCCTGCCGGTTCCTATGGCTACACCTTC. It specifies CASSPAGSYGYTF.

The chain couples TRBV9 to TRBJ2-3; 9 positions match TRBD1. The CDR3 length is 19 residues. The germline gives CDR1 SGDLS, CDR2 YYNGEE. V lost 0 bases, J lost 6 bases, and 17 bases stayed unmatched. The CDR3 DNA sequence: TGTGCCAGCAGCGTAGACATGTTCCGAGGGACAGGGAAAAGTGATACGCAGTATTTT. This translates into CASSVDMFRGTGKSDTQYF.

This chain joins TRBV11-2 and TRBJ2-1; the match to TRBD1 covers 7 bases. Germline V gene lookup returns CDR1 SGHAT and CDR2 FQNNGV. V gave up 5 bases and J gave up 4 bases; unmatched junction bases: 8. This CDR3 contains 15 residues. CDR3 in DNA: TGTGCCAGCAGCCAGCATTCGGGACAGTACAATGAGCAGTTCTTC. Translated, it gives CASSQHSGQYNEQFF. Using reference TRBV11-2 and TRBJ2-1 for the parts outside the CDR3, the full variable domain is EAGVAQSPRYKIIEKRQSVAFWCNPISGHATLYWYQQILGQGPKLLIQFQNNGVVDDSQLPKDRFSAERLKGVDSTLKIQPAKLEDSAVYLCASSQHSGQYNEQFFGPGTRLTVL.

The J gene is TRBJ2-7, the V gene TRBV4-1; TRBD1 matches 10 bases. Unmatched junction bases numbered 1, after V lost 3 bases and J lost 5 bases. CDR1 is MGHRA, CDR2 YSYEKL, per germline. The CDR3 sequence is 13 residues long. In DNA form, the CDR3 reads TGCGCCAGCAGCCAGGGGACAGGGGACGAGCAGTACTTC. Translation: CASSQGTGDEQYF.

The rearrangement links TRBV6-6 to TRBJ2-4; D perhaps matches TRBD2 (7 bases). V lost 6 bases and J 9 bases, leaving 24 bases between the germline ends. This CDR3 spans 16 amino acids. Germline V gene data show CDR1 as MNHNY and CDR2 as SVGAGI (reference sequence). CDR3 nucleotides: TGTGCCAGCAGCGACGGAGGCGGGGGCCCGCCCCCCATTCAGTACTTC. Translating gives CASSDGGGGPPPIQYF.

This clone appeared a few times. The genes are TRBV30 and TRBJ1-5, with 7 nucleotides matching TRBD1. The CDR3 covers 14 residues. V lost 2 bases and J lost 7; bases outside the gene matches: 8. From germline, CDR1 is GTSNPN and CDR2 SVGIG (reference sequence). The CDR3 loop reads CAWSSGDSIQPQHF. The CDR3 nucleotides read TGTGCCTGGAGTTCTGGGGACAGTATCCAGCCCCAGCATTTT.

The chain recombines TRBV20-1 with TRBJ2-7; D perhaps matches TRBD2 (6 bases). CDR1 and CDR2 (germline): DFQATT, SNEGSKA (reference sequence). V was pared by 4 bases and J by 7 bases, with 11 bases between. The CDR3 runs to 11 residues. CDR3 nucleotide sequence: TGCAGTGCTACCGGGGGTAGGGAGCAGTACTTC. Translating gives CSATGGREQYF.

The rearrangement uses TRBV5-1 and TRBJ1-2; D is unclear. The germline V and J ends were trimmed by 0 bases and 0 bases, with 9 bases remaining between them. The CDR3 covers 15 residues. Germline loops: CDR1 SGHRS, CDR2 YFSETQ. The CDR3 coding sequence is TGCGCCAGCAGCTTGGGGCACGCAACTAACTATGGCTACACCTTC. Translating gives CASSLGHATNYGYTF.

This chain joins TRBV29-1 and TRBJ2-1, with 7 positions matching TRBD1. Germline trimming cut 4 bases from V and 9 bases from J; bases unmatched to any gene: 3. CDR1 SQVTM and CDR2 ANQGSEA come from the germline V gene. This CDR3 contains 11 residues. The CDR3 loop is CSVGTGLEQFF. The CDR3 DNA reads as TGCAGCGTTGGGACAGGTCTTGAGCAGTTCTTC.

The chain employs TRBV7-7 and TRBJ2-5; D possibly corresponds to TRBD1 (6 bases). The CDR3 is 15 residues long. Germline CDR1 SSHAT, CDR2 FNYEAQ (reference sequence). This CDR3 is CASRNWGQWPETQYF. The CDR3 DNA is TGTGCTAGCCGAAACTGGGGGCAGTGGCCAGAGACCCAGTACTTC.